Below, one T cell receptor (beta chain) is given with its context. Antigen: not known. The CDR3 runs to 13 residues. Trimming left V 1 base short and J 7 bases short, with 7 bases between. Germline loops: CDR1 SGHAT, CDR2 FQNNGV. The sample originates from a study of cytomegalovirus exposure and HLA in healthy donors. Primers: 60 Vbeta forward and 13 Jbeta reverse. Only in-frame clones appear in the TCRdb table, and some are missing; sequencing was by immunoSEQ multiplex PCR. The sample lists some 220,000 clones, approximately 84% occurring once. Study outcomes and limitations: In a later analysis, at a false discovery rate of 0.05, approximately 16,000 TCR beta sequences were associated with HLA alleles.

This receptor was identified in a woman aged 40 to 49 in good health and CMV-seronegative. The chain uses TRBV11-2 and TRBJ2-2, with no clear D. Sequencing was performed on PBMCs. The CDR3 spells CASSLGSGGELFF. In DNA form, the CDR3 reads TGTGCCAGCAGCTTAGGCTCCGGCGGGGAGCTGTTTTTT.